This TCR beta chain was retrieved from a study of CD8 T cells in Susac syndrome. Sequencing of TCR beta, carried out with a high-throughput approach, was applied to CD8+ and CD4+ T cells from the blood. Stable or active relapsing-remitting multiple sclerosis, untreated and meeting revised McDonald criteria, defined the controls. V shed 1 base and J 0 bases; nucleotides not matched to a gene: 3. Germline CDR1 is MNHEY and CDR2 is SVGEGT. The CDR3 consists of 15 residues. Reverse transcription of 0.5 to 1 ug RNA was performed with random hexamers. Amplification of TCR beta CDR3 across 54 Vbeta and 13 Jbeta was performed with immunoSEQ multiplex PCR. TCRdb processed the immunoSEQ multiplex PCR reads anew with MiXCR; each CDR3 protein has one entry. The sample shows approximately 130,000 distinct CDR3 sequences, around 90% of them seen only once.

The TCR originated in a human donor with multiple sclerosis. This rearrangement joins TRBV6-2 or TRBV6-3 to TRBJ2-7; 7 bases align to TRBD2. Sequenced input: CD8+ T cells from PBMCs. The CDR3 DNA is TGTGCCAGCAGTTACTATAGCGGGTCCTCCTACGAGCAGTACTTC. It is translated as CASSYYSGSSYEQYF.